One T cell receptor (beta chain) is described in this entry. This sample is part of a study of blood T cell repertoires in COVID-19. As originally analysed: Cell counts per sample came from amplifying reference gene primers. Repertoires were generated with immunoSEQ multiplex PCR, while TCRdb's copy carries only in-frame clones and drops some. The V and J calls and clone size are taken from that table; D and trimming were inferred from the DNA. The table includes about 180,000 clones, roughly four fifths detected once. This clonotype was sampled from a human donor in a cohort sampled during active COVID-19. The sequenced sample consisted of peripheral blood.

The CDR3, as DNA: TGTGCCAGCAGAGATGTGGGGGAGGGTGGCTACACCTTC. Protein sequence: CASRDVGEGGYTF. The chain joins TRBV6-5 to TRBJ1-2; a possible D gene is TRBD1 (5 bases). CDR1 is MNHEY and CDR2 is SVGAGI in the germline V gene. V was trimmed by 6 bases and J by 7 bases, leaving 15 bases between them. CDR3 length: 13 residues.